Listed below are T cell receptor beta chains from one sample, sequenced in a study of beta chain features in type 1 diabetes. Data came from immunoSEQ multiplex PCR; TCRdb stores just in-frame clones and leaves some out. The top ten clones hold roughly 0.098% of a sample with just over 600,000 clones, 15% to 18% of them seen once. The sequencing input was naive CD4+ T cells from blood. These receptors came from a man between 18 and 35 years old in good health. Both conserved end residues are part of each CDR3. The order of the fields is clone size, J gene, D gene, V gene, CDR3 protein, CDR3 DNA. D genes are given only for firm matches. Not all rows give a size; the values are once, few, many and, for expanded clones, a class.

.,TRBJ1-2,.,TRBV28,CASSLSGLSGVAYGYTF,TGTGCCAGCAGTTTGTCGGGCCTTTCCGGGGTTGCCTATGGCTACACCTTC
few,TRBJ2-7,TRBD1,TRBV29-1,CSVRQGASYEQYF,TGCAGCGTCCGACAGGGGGCATCCTACGAGCAGTACTTC
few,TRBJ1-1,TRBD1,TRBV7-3,CASSPGQLNTEAFF,TGTGCCAGCAGCCCGGGACAGTTGAACACTGAAGCTTTCTTT
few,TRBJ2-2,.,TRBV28,CASSFRGLNTGELFF,TGTGCCAGCAGTTTTCGTGGACTAAACACCGGGGAGCTGTTTTTT
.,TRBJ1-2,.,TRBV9,CASSVDLSYGYTF,TGTGCCAGCAGCGTGGACCTGAGCTATGGCTACACCTTC
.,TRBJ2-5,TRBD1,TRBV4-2,CASSQDLGGGQETQYF,TGTGCCAGCAGCCAAGATCTAGGGGGCGGGCAAGAGACCCAGTACTTC
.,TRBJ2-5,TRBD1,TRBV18,CASAGQGLGQTQYF,TGTGCCAGCGCGGGACAGGGATTGGGTCAGACCCAGTACTTC
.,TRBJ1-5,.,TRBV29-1,CSVAVRNNQPQHF,TGCAGCGTTGCTGTCAGGAACAATCAGCCCCAGCATTTT
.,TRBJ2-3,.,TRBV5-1,CASSPPGPQSTDTQYF,TGCGCCAGCAGCCCCCCGGGACCGCAAAGCACAGATACGCAGTATTTT
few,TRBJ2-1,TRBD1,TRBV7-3,CASSLIWTGSYNEQFF,TGTGCCAGCAGCTTAATATGGACAGGGTCCTACAATGAGCAGTTCTTC
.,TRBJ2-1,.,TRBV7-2,CASQALSYNEQFF,TGTGCCAGCCAGGCGTTATCCTACAATGAGCAGTTCTTC
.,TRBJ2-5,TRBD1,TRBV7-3,CASSLTTGGPETQYF,TGTGCCAGCAGCTTAACCACAGGGGGCCCAGAGACCCAGTACTTC
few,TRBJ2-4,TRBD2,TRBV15,CATSSGTSGDKNIQYF,TGTGCCACCAGCAGTGGGACTAGCGGAGACAAAAACATTCAGTACTTC
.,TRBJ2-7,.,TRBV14,CASSHPAGPSYEQYF,TGTGCCAGCAGCCACCCCGCAGGGCCCTCCTACGAGCAGTACTTC
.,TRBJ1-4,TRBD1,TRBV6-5,CAITGDRGEKLFF,TGTGCCATCACAGGGGACAGGGGGGAAAAACTGTTTTTT
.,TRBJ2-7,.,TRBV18,CASSPVLLAGYEQYF,TGTGCCAGCTCCCCCGTACTACTCGCGGGCTACGAGCAGTACTTC
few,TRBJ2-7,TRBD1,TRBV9,CASSRGTGGLHEQYF,TGTGCCAGCAGCCGAGGGACAGGGGGGCTACACGAGCAGTACTTC
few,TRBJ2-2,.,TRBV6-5,CASSYSRDSAAGELFF,TGTGCCAGCAGTTACTCGCGGGACTCCGCGGCCGGGGAGCTGTTTTTT
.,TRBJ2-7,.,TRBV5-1,CASSNTGPLTYEQYF,TGCGCCAGCAGTAATACGGGGCCGTTGACCTACGAGCAGTACTTC
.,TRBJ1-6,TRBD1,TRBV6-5,CASSYGTAHYNSPLHF,TGTGCCAGCAGTTACGGGACAGCGCATTATAATTCACCCCTCCACTTT
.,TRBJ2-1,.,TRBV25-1,CASRLGGSPIYYNEQFF,TGTGCCAGCCGACTGGGTGGGTCGCCCATTTACTACAATGAGCAGTTCTTC
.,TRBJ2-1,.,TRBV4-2,CASSQDLGDGEQFF,TGTGCCAGCAGCCAAGATCTAGGGGACGGGGAGCAGTTCTTC
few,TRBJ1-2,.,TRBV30,CAWSVLYRAYGYTF,TGTGCCTGGAGTGTACTGTACAGGGCTTATGGCTACACCTTC
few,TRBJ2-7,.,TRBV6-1,CASSGDKTYEQYF,TGTGCCAGCAGTGGAGACAAGACCTACGAGCAGTACTTC
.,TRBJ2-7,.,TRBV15,CATSRDVGGPDEQYF,TGTGCCACCAGCAGAGATGTAGGGGGGCCGGACGAGCAGTACTTC
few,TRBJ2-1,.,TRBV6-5,CASSYSGNEQFF,TGTGCCAGCAGTTACTCAGGCAATGAGCAGTTCTTC
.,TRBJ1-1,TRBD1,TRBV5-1,CASSLGTGDTEAFF,TGCGCCAGCAGCTTGGGGACAGGGGACACTGAAGCTTTCTTT
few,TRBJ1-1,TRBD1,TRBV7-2,CAGGTGQNTEAFF,TGTGCCGGTGGGACAGGACAAAACACTGAAGCTTTCTTT
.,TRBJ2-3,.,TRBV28,CASSLSGSGSTDTQYF,TGTGCCAGCAGTTTATCAGGGAGTGGTAGCACAGATACGCAGTATTTT
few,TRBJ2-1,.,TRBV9,CASSVDPGIREQFF,TGTGCCAGCAGCGTAGATCCGGGTATCCGTGAGCAGTTCTTC
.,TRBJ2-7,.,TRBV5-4,CASSSSTKSSYEQYF,TGTGCCAGCAGCTCATCAACTAAGAGCTCCTACGAGCAGTACTTC
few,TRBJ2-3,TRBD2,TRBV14,CASSSQTSSTKGTQYF,TGTGCCAGCAGCTCTCAGACTAGCTCCACGAAGGGTACGCAGTATTTT
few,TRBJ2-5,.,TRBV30,CAWSGRGPETQYF,TGTGCCTGGAGTGGCCGGGGGCCAGAGACCCAGTACTTC
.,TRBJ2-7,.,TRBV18,CASSRGQGTHSYEQYF,TGTGCCAGCTCACGAGGGCAGGGGACTCATTCCTACGAGCAGTACTTC
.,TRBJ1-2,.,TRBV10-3,CAANRAGTSNYGYTF,TGTGCCGCTAATAGGGCGGGGACATCGAACTATGGCTACACCTTC
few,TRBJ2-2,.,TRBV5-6,CASSFGPSGELFF,TGTGCCAGCAGCTTTGGGCCGTCCGGGGAGCTGTTTTTT
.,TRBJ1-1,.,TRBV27,CASSNPWSTEAFF,TGTGCCAGCAGCAACCCCTGGAGCACTGAAGCTTTCTTT
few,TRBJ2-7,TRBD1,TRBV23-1,CASSRGQGFSYEQYF,TGCGCCAGCAGTCGTGGACAGGGCTTCTCCTACGAGCAGTACTTC
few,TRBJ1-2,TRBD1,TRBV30,CASTSGQTANYGYTF,TGTGCCTCTACATCGGGACAGACCGCTAACTATGGCTACACCTTC
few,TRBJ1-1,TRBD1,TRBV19,CASSTPRTGGRTEAFF,TGTGCCAGTAGTACTCCCCGGACAGGGGGCCGCACTGAAGCTTTCTTT
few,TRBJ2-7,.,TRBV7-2,CASSLEQGVHEQYF,TGTGCCAGCAGCTTAGAACAGGGCGTCCACGAGCAGTACTTC
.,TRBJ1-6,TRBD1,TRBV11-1,CASSLAPGQGPGNSPLHF,TGTGCCAGCAGCTTAGCCCCCGGACAGGGCCCAGGGAATTCACCCCTCCACTTT
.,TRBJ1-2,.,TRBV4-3,CASSQEQMASYGYTF,TGCGCCAGCAGCCAAGAACAGATGGCTAGCTATGGCTACACCTTC
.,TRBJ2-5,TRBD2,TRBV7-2,CASSPHAGGPEETQYF,TGTGCCAGCAGCCCCCACGCGGGGGGCCCCGAAGAGACCCAGTACTTC
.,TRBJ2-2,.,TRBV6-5,CASSRQQYRELFF,TGTGCCAGCAGTCGTCAGCAATACCGGGAGCTGTTTTTT
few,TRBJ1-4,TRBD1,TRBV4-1,CASSQETGRNEKLFF,TGCGCCAGCAGCCAAGAGACAGGGAGAAATGAAAAACTGTTTTTT